This T cell receptor beta chain originates from a study of shared clonotypes between healthy human individuals. This clone came up once. The antigen is not known. Germline V gives CDR1 SGHNT, CDR2 YYREEE (reference sequence). The CDR3 has 17 amino acids. V gave up 0 bases and J gave up 3 bases; unmatched junction bases: 10. Whole-study results and caveats: About 4.5% of naive CD4 clonotypes were common to several donors.

Authors' methods: With immunoSEQ giving junction-only sequences and no quality scores, filtering differed. Only in-frame clones appear in the TCRdb table, and some are missing; sequencing was by immunoSEQ multiplex PCR. V and J calls and clone size are copied from that table; D and trimming were computed from the DNA. There are about 1.1 million clones in the sample; approximately 75% occur only once, and 0.7% to 0.95% lies in the top ten. CD4+ cells yielded CD45RA+ naive and CD45RA-negative memory subsets. The rearrangement uses TRBV5-4 and TRBJ1-2, with TRBD1 matching 8 bases. The sample comprised memory CD4+ T cells from PBMCs. The subset was: CD45RA-negative fraction. This clonotype was obtained from a man in his late teens or twenties in good health. Some clones in this sample may be carry-over from other donors' samples. CDR3 residues: CASSLVAGGGGDYGYTF. Written as DNA, the CDR3 is TGTGCCAGCAGCTTGGTGGCAGGGGGCGGAGGAGACTATGGCTACACCTTC.